This TCR beta chain was recovered during a study of CD8 T cells in ankylosing spondylitis. TCRdb reprocessed the 5' RACE reads via MiXCR and lists one record per CDR3 protein. The data hold around 300,000 distinct CDR3 sequences, with about a fifth observed a single time. CDR3 length: 13 amino acids. Per the germline V gene, CDR1 is ENHRY and CDR2 is SYGVKD. V lost 3 bases and J 4 bases, leaving 9 bases between the germline ends. The genes are TRBV10-3 and TRBJ2-5; D might be TRBD1 (5 bases). This receptor was taken from a female donor with ankylosing spondylitis or in good health (not recorded which). Sequencing was carried out using blood, either unsorted or a sorted T cell fraction (not recorded which). CDR3 sequence: CAISENRLETQYF. The DNA of the CDR3 is TGTGCCATCAGTGAAAACAGGTTAGAGACCCAGTACTTC.